A selection of T cell receptor beta chains follows, all from one sample in a study of Tregs in tolerant kidney transplant recipients. TCRdb's copy holds only in-frame clones and misses some; the assay was immunoSEQ multiplex PCR. The sample holds nearly 95,000 clones, over 85% seen once. The sample in question was CD4+ T cells from blood, obtained before the transplant. Receptor source: a human donor who received a combined kidney and bone marrow transplant. Both conserved end residues are part of each CDR3. Each record gives: clone size, CDR3 length, D gene, J gene, V gene, CDR3 protein, CDR3 DNA. The D gene is left open where the match is weak. Only part of the rows carry a size: once, few, many, or a class if the clone is expanded.

size: .
length: 18
D: .
J: TRBJ2-1
V: TRBV19
CDR3: CASSRLSSGLSSYNEQFF
DNA: TGTGCCAGTTCCCGTCTCTCCTCAGGACTCTCCTCCTACAATGAGCAGTTCTTC

size: .
length: 16
D: TRBD2
J: TRBJ2-1
V: TRBV18
CDR3: CASSPTSGGVINEQFF
DNA: TGTGCCAGCTCACCGACTAGCGGGGGGGTGATCAATGAGCAGTTCTTC

size: .
length: 16
D: .
J: TRBJ1-6
V: TRBV7-3
CDR3: CASSPQGPQNNSPLHF
DNA: TGTGCCAGCAGCCCGCAGGGTCCCCAAAATAATTCACCCCTCCACTTT

size: .
length: 15
D: .
J: TRBJ2-3
V: TRBV5-1
CDR3: CASSLTSQSTDTQYF
DNA: TGCGCCAGCAGCTTGACTAGCCAATCCACAGATACGCAGTATTTT

size: .
length: 18
D: .
J: TRBJ2-3
V: TRBV1
CDR3: CTSSQDSRGGPHTDTQYF
DNA: TGCACCAGCAGCCAAGATTCGCGGGGGGGCCCTCACACAGATACGCAGTATTTT

size: .
length: 14
D: TRBD2
J: TRBJ2-1
V: TRBV15
CDR3: CATSRRGVLNEQFF
DNA: TGTGCCACCAGCCGACGGGGGGTTCTAAATGAGCAGTTCTTC

size: .
length: 14
D: .
J: TRBJ2-7
V: TRBV9
CDR3: CASSVDTGSYEQYF
DNA: TGTGCCAGCAGCGTAGATACGGGCTCCTACGAGCAGTACTTC

size: few
length: 16
D: TRBD1
J: TRBJ1-1
V: TRBV5-6
CDR3: CASSSEDRAYGTEAFF
DNA: TGTGCCAGCAGCTCCGAGGACAGGGCGTATGGCACTGAAGCTTTCTTT

size: .
length: 16
D: .
J: TRBJ1-5
V: TRBV15
CDR3: CATSPDDGGRDQPQHF
DNA: TGTGCCACCAGCCCTGACGACGGGGGGAGAGATCAGCCCCAGCATTTT

size: .
length: 13
D: .
J: TRBJ2-4
V: TRBV27
CDR3: CASSRAAENIQYF
DNA: TGTGCCAGCAGTCGTGCGGCAGAAAACATTCAGTACTTC